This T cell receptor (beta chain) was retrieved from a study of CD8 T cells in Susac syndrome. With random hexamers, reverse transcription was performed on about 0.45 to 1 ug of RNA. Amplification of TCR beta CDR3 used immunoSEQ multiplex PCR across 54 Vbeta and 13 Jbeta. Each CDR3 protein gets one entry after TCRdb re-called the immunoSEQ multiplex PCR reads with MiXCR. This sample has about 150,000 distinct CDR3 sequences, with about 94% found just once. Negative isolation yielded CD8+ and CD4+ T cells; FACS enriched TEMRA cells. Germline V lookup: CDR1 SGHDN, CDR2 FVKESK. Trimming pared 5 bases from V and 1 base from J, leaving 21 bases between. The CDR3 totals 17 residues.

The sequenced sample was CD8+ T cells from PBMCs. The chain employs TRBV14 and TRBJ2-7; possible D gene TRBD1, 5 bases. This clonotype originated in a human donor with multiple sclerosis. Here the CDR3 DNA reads TGTGCCAGCAGCTCCACGGTCTTGACTCAGGGATCCTACGAGCAGTACTTC. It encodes CASSSTVLTQGSYEQYF.